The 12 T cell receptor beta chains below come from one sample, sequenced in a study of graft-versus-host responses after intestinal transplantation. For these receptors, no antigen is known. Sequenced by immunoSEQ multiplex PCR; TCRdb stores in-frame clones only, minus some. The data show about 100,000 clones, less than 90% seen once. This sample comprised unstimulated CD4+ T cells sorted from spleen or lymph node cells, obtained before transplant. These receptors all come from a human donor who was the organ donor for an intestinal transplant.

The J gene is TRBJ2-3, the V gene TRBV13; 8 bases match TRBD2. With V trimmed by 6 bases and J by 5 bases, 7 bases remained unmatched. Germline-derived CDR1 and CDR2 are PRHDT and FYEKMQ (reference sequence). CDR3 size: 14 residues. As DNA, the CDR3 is TGTGCCAGCAGTCCCGGGACTAGATTAGATACGCAGTATTTT. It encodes CASSPGTRLDTQYF.

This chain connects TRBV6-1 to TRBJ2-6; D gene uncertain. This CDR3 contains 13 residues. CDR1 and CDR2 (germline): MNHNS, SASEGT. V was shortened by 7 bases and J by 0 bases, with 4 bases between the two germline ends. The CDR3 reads CASKTSGANVLTF. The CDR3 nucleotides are TGTGCCAGCAAAACCTCTGGGGCCAACGTCCTGACTTTC.

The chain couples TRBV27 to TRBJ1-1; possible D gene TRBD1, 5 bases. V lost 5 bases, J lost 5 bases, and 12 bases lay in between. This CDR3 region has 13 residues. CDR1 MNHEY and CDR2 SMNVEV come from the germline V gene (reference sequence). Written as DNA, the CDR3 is TGTGCCAGCAGTCAACGGGGGGGGACTGAAGCTTTCTTT. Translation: CASSQRGGTEAFF.

CDR3 nucleotide sequence: TGTGCCAGCAGCCCCACTTTCTCGTCAGGGGGCTACACCTTC. This sequence encodes CASSPTFSSGGYTF. This chain uses TRBV14 with TRBJ1-2; a weak D match, TRBD1 (5 bases). V lost 4 bases and J lost 8, with 17 bases in between. The CDR3 is 14 amino acids. Germline CDR1 and CDR2: SGHDN and FVKESK.

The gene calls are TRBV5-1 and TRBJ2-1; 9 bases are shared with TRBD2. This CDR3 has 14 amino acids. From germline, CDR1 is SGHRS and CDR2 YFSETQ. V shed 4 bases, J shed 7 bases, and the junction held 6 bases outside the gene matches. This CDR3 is CASSDSSGDNEQFF. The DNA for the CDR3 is TGCGCCAGCAGCGATTCTAGCGGGGATAATGAGCAGTTCTTC.

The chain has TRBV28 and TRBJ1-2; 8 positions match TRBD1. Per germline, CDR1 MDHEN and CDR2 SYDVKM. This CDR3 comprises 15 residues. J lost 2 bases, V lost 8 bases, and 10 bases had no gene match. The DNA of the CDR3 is TGTGCCAGCGCACCTCAGGGGGCGCGAAACTATGGCTACACCTTC. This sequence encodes CASAPQGARNYGYTF.

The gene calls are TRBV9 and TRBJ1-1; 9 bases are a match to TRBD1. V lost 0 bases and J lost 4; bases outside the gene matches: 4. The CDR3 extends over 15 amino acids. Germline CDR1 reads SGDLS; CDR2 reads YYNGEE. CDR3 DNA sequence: TGTGCCAGCAGCGTAGTTAGACAGGGGGGCACTGAAGCTTTCTTT. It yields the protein CASSVVRQGGTEAFF.

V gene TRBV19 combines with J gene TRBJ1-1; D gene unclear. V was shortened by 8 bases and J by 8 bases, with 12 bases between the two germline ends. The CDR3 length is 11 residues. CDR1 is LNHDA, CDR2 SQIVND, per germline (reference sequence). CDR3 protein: CASATRLEAFF. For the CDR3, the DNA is TGTGCCAGTGCGACACGCCTCGAAGCTTTCTTT.

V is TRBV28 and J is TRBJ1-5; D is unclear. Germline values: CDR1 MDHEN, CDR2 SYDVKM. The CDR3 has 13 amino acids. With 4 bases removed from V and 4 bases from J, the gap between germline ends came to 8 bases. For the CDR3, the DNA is TGTGCCAGCAGTTGGCGCGGAAATCAGCCCCAGCATTTT. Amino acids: CASSWRGNQPQHF.

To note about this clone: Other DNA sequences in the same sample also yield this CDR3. CDR3 coding DNA: TGTGCCAGTAGCTCCAGACAGGGTGGGACCTACGAGCAGTACTTC. Translation: CASSSRQGGTYEQYF. The chain carries TRBV19 and TRBJ2-7; TRBD1 matches at 7 bases. The CDR3 covers 15 residues. J lost 2 bases, V lost 6 bases, and 10 bases had no gene match. The germline V gene encodes CDR1 LNHDA and CDR2 SQIVND (reference sequence).

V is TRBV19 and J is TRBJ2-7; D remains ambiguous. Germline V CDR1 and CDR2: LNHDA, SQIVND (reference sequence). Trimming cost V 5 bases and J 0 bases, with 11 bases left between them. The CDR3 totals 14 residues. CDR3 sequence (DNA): TGTGCCAGTAGTCCCACAGCGAGCTCCTACGAGCAGTACTTC. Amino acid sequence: CASSPTASSYEQYF.

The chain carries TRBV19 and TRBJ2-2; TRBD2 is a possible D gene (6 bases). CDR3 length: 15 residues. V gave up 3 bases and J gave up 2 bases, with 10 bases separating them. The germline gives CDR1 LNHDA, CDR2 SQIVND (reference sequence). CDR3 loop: CASSMGGSNTGELFF. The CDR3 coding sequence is TGTGCCAGTAGTATGGGGGGATCAAACACCGGGGAGCTGTTTTTT.